This T cell receptor beta chain is from a study of T cells in women clearing cervical HPV infection (dated by TCRdb to the late 2010s). Describing the broader study: The cases were 25 to 30 women with histologically confirmed HPV16-related CIN3 or worse, and 2 of these cases were invasive cancers. For cases, a median interval of 149 days, with an interquartile range of roughly 85 to 220 days, was observed between lesion detection and blood sampling. Cases had a median age of almost 35 years and controls had a median age of approximately 40, with no significant differences in baseline characteristics. Cases were matched to controls by age within five years and by the year the sample was collected. Case blood was taken at the visit when the lesion was first identified, whereas control blood was taken when infection was no longer detected. Since HLA typing was available for only a few women, HLA type could not be ruled out as a confounder. As quality controls, five blinded duplicates were added to each group, bringing the total to 60 or so samples made up of some 50 participants and about ten replicates. The parent cohort enrolled roughly 9,400 women aged 18 or older in Guanacaste, Costa Rica, in about 1993 to 1995 and followed the women for seven years. The approximately 25 controls were women who cleared a single incident HPV16 infection within 12 months without developing precancer or cancer. An exploratory proof-of-principle case-control study, nested within the Guanacaste HPV Natural History Study in Costa Rica, was conducted to compare TCR repertoires across cervical HPV16 outcomes.

TCR beta CDR3 regions were amplified by multiplex PCR from an average of approximately 1,200 ng genomic DNA per sample using the immunoSEQ assay. Primer bias was corrected in the assay by using a complete synthetic TCR repertoire to establish an amplification baseline. The amplicons were sequenced using the Illumina platform. The paper's data handling went like this. Error correction of the sequences involved clustering with frequency ratios plus a modified nearest-neighbor algorithm, after which the sequences were analyzed in the immunoSEQ Analyzer using IMGT gene definitions. At each rarefaction depth, TCR richness and evenness were averaged over 20 rarefaction repeats, and samples with fewer sequences than the depth were excluded. V, D and J gene relative abundances were compared between groups with Wilcoxon rank sum tests, applying FDR correction. Blinded duplicates gave an intraclass correlation of around 96% for TCR richness and an average of roughly 76% across roughly 69 gene segments. This immuneACCESS table, as held by TCRdb, lists in-frame sequences with V and J called but not all clones. Of the missing ones, under half trace to an unresolved V gene in checked studies; the others have no known cause. V, J and clone size are those of that table, while D and trimming were read from the DNA. The sample table gives about 30,000 clones. 3% to 4% of the sample rests with the top ten.

Every participant had a single incident cervical HPV16 infection, and women with prevalent HPV16 infections were excluded. Cervical HPV DNA was detected with MY09/MY11 PCR, and genotyping was done with dot-blot hybridization. Approximately 16 mL of heparinized blood were centrifuged, and the buffy coat was aliquoted, frozen at -30°C, then stored at -80°C. QIAGEN kits were used to extract genomic DNA from the buffy coat specimens. Points the paper makes about the study in general: Significantly higher TCR repertoire richness was observed in CIN3+ cases than in controls across sequencing depths, whereas no difference in evenness was found. The cross-sectional design could not show whether the associations came before the infection or were a result of it, and neither effector/memory subsets nor HPV-specific T cells were isolated. Cases were distinguished from controls with an estimated AUC of roughly 0.82 by random forest classifiers combining richness and V gene abundances. Because the number of T cells in each sample was unknown, differences in richness could reflect differing T-cell content rather than repertoire biology. Cases had lower TRBV6-7 relative abundance than controls (approximately 0.1% versus 0.16%; Bonferroni P = 0.0008).

Regarding this clone: Its antigen is currently not known. The read ends 3 residues early relative to the CDR3; the germline J gene fills the gap.

V drops 1 base and J drops 5 bases, leaving 14 bases in between. From the cysteine up to the phenylalanine, the CDR3 has a length of 14 residues. Sequencing covers 33 bases of the CDR3, shown here with the frame starting at base 1. From a lookup of the germline V gene (reference sequence), CDR1 and CDR2 are DFQATT and SNEGSKA. This TCR was recovered from a woman aged 18 to 75 with a cervical HPV16 infection that either progressed to CIN3+ or cleared (not recorded which). Sample: blood buffy coat. The V gene is TRBV20-1 and the J gene is TRBJ2-5; the D gene is perhaps TRBD1, from 6 matching bases. CDR3 DNA, as far as it was read: TGCAGTGCTAGAGCGACAGGTCTACGGGAGACC. It encodes CSARATGLRET. The whole CDR3 protein is CSARATGLRETQYF.